This TCR beta chain was found in a study of tumor-infiltrating lymphocytes in primary liver carcinoma. Study at large: Aged between 30 and 69 years, the patients were men and women. Tumors, staged T1-T3 N0M0, spanned 4.2 to 10 cm. Study results and caveats: A fraction of only about 7-25% of top clones appeared in all five tumor regions.

In germline, CDR1 is SGHRS, CDR2 YFSETQ. This CDR3 is built from 16 residues. A primer in the constant region served to generate TCR beta cDNA from around 500 ng of total RNA. The TCR beta library was amplified through three nested multiplex PCR rounds in a modified ARM-PCR procedure. TRBV1-TRBV30 forward primers paired with a C-beta reverse primer were used in the first two PCR rounds, which ran roughly 10 cycles each. TCRdb re-derived calls from the multiplex PCR reads in MiXCR, one entry per CDR3 protein. The sample has tens of thousands of distinct CDR3 sequences; 75% to 80% are singletons. Each 20-30 mg portion of unsorted bulk tissue served as the source for co-extraction of RNA and DNA. On this clonotype: The target antigen is unknown. A read error may produce the germline difference seen at one junction end.

This receptor was identified in a man in his forties with primary liver carcinoma and hepatitis B virus infection. V is TRBV5-1 and J is TRBJ2-3; 8 bases are a match to TRBD2. The specimen was liver tumor tissue from sampling region 3. Subset given: tumor region T3, left-lateral pole. The CDR3: CASRLGAGDWGDTHYF. Written as DNA, the CDR3 is TGTGCCAGCCGCTTGGGAGCGGGGGATTGGGGAGATACGCATTATTTT.